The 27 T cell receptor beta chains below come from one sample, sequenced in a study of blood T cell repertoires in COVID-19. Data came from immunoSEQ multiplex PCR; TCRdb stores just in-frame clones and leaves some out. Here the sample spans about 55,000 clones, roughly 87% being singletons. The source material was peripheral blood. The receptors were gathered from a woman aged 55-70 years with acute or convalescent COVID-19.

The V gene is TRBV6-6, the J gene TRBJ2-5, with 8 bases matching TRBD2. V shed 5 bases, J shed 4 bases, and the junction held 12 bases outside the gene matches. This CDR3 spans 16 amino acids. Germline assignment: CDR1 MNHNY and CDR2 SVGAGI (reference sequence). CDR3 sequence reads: CASSRAGAISRETQYF. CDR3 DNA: TGTGCCAGCAGTCGAGCGGGAGCGATTTCTAGAGAGACCCAGTACTTC.

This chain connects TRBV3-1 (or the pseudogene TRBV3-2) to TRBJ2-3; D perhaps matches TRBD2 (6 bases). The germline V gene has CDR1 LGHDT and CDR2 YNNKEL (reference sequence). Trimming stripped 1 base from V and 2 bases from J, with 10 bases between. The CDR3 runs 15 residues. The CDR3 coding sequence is TGTGCCAGCAGCCAAGTTCTAGCGTTCACAGATACGCAGTATTTT. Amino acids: CASSQVLAFTDTQYF.

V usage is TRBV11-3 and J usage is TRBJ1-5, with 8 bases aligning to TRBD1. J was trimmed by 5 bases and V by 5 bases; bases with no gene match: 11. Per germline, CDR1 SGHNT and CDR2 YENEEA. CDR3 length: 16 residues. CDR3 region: CASSGEPDRDHQPQHF. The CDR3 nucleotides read TGTGCCAGCAGCGGAGAACCGGACAGGGACCATCAGCCCCAGCATTTT.

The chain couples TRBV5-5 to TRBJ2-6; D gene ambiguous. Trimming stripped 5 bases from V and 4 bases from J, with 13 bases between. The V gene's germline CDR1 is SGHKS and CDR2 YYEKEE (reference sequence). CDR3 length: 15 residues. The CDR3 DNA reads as TGTGCCAGCAGTGGTCAGGTTACCGGGGCCAACGTCCTGACTTTC. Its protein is CASSGQVTGANVLTF.

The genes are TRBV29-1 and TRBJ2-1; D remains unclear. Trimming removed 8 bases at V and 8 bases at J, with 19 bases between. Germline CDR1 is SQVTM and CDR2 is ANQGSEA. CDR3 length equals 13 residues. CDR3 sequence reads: CSTTGSQRDEQFF. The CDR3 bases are TGCAGCACCACCGGGTCCCAACGGGATGAGCAGTTCTTC.

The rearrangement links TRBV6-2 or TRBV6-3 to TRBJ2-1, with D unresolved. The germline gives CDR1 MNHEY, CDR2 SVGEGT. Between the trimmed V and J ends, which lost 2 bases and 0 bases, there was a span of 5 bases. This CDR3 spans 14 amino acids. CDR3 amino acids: CASSYRSSYNEQFF. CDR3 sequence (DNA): TGTGCCAGCAGTTACAGGAGCTCCTACAATGAGCAGTTCTTC.

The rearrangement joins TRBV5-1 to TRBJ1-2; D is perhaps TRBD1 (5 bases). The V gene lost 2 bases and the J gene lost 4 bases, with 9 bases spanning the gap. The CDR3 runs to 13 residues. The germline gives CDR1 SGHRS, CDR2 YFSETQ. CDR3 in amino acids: CASSFTTGYGYTF. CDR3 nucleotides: TGCGCCAGCAGCTTTACAACAGGCTATGGCTACACCTTC.

CDR3 nucleotides: TGTGCCAGCAGCCCCAGGGACAGCTTGACTGAAGCTTTCTTT. Translating it yields CASSPRDSLTEAFF. The chain carries TRBV9 and TRBJ1-1; 7 nucleotides line up with TRBD1. The germline CDR1 and CDR2 sequences are SGDLS and YYNGEE. The CDR3 length is 14 residues. V was clipped by 4 bases and J by 5 bases; unmatched bases: 8.

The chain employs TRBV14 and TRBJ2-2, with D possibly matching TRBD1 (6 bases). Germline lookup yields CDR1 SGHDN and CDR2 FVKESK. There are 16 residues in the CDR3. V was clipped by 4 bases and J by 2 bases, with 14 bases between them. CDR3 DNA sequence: TGTGCCAGCAGCCCCCGGTTGGACAGCAACACCGGGGAGCTGTTTTTT. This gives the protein CASSPRLDSNTGELFF.

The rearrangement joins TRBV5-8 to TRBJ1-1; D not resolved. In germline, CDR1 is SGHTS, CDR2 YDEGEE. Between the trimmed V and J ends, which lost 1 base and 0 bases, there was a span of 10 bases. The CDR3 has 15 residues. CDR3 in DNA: TGTGCCAGCAGCTTGAAAGGAGGCATGAACACTGAAGCTTTCTTT. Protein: CASSLKGGMNTEAFF. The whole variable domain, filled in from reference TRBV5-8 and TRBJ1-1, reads EAGVTQSPTHLIKTRGQQATLRCSPISGHTSVYWYQQALGLGLQFLLWYDEGEERNRGNFPPRFSGRQFPNYSSELNVNALELEDSALYLCASSLKGGMNTEAFFGQGTRLTVV.

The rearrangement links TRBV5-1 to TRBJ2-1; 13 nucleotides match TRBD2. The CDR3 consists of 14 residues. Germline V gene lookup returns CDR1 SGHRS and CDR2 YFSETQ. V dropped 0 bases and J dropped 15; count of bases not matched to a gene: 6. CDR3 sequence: CASSLGGLAGVRFF. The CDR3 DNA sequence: TGCGCCAGCAGCTTGGGAGGACTAGCGGGGGTTAGGTTCTTC.

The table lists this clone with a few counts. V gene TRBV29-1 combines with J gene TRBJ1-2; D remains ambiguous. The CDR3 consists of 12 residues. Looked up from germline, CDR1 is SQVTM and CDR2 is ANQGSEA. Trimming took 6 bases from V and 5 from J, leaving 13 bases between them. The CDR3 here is CSVSDGAYGYTF. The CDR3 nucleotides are TGCAGCGTCTCAGACGGAGCATATGGCTACACCTTC.

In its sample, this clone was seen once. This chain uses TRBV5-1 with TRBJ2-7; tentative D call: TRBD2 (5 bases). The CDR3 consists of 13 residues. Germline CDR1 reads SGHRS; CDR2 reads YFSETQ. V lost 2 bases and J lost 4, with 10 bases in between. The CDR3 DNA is TGCGCCAGCAGCTTCGGGGAATATTACGAGCAGTACTTC. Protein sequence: CASSFGEYYEQYF.

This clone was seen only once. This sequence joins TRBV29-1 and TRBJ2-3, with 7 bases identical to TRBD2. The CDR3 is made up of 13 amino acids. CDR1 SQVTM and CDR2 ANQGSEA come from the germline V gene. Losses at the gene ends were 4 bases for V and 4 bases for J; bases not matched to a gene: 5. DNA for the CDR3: TGCAGCGTTGTCTCAGGGAGGGCAGATACGCAGTATTTT. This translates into CSVVSGRADTQYF.

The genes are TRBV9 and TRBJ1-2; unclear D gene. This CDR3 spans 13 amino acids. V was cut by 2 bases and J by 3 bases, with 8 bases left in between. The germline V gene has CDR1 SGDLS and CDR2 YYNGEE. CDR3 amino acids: CASSVSEDYGYTF. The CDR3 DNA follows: TGTGCCAGCAGCGTGTCGGAGGACTATGGCTACACCTTC.

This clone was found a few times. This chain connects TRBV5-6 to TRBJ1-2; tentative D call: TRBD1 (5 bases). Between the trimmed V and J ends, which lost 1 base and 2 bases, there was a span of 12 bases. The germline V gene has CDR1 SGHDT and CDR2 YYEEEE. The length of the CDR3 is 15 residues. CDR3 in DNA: TGTGCCAGCAGCTTGCCGGGGGTGGGGAACTATGGCTACACCTTC. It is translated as CASSLPGVGNYGYTF.

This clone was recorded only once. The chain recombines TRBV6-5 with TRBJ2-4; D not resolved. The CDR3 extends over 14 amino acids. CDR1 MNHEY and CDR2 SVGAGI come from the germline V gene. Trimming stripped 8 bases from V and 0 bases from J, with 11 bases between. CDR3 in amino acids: CASANQEAKNIQYF. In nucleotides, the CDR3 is TGTGCCAGCGCCAACCAGGAAGCCAAAAACATTCAGTACTTC.

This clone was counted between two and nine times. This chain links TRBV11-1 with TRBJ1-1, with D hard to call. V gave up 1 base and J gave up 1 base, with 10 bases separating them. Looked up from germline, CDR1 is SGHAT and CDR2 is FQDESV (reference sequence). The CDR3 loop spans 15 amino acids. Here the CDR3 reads CASSLGVYGNTEAFF. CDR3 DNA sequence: TGTGCCAGCAGCTTAGGTGTGTACGGGAACACTGAAGCTTTCTTT.

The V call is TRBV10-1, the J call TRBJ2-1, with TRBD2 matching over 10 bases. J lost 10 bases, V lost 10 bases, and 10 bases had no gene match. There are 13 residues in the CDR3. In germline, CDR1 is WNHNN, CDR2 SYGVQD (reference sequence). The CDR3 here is CATSSGSVGEQFF. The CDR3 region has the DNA TGCGCCACCTCTAGCGGGAGTGTTGGGGAGCAGTTCTTC.

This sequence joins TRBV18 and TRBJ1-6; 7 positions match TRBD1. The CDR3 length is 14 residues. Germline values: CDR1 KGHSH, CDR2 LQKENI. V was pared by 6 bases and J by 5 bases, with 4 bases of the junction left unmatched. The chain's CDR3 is CASSLGQDNSPLHF. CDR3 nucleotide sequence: TGTGCCAGCTCTCTAGGACAGGATAATTCACCCCTCCACTTT.

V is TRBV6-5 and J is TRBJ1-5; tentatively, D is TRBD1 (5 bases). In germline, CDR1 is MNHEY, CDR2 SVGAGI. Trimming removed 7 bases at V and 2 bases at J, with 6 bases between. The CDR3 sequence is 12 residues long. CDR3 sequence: CASKTGNQPQHF. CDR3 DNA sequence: TGTGCCAGCAAGACAGGCAATCAGCCCCAGCATTTT.

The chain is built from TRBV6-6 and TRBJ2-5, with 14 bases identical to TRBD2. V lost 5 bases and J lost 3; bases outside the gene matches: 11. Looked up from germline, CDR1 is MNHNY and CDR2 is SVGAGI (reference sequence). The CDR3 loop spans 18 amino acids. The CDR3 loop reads CASSPGTSGGLREETQYF. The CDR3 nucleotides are TGTGCCAGCAGTCCCGGGACTAGCGGGGGCCTACGGGAAGAGACCCAGTACTTC.

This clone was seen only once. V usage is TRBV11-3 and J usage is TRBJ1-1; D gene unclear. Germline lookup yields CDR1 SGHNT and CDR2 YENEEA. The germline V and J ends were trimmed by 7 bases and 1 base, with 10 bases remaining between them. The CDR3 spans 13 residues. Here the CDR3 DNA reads TGTGCCAGCATCCCAGACACGAACACTGAAGCTTTCTTT. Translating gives CASIPDTNTEAFF. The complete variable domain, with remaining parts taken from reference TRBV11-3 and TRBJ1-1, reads EAGVVQSPRYKIIEKKQPVAFWCNPISGHNTLYWYLQNLGQGPELLIRYENEEAVDDSQLPKDRFSAERLKGVDSTLKIQPAELGDSAVYLCASIPDTNTEAFFGQGTRLTVV.

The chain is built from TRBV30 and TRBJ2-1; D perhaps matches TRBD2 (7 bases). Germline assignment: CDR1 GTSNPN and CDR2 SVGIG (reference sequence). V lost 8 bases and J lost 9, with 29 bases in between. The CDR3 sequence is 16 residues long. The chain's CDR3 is CALAQGRGFFGGEQFF. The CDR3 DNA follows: TGTGCCCTGGCTCAGGGGAGGGGATTCTTCGGGGGTGAGCAGTTCTTC.

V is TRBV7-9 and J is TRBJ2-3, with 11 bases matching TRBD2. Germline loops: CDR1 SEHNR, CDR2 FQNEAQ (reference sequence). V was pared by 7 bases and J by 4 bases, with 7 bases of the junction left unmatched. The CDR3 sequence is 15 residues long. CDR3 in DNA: TGTGCCAGCAACGTAGCGGGAGGGGAGGCAGATACGCAGTATTTT. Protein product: CASNVAGGEADTQYF.

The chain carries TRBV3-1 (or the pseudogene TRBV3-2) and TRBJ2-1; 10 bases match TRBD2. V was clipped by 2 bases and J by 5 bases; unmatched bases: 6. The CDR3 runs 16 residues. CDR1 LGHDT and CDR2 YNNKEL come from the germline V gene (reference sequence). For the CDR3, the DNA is TGTGCCAGCAGCCAATTAGCGGGGGGCAAAGACAATGAGCAGTTCTTC. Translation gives CASSQLAGGKDNEQFF.

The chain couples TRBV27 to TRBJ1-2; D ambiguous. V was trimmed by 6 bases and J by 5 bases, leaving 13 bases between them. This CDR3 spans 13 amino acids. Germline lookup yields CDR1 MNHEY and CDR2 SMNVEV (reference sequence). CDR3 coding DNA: TGTGCCAGCAGAGACCCGGGGAGGTATGGCTACACCTTC. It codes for CASRDPGRYGYTF.